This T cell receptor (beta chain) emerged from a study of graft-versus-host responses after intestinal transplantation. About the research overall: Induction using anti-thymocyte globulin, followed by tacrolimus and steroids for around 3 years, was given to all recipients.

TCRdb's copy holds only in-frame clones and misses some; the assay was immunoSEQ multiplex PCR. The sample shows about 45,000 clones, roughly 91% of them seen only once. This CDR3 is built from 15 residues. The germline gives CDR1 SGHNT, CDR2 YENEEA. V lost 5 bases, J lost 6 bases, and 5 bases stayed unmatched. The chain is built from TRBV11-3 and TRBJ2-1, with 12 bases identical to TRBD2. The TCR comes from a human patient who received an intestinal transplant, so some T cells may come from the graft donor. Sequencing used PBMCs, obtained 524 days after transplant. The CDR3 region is CASSRRLAGANEQFF. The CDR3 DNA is TGTGCCAGCAGCCGTAGACTAGCGGGAGCCAATGAGCAGTTCTTC. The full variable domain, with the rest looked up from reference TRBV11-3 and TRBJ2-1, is EAGVVQSPRYKIIEKKQPVAFWCNPISGHNTLYWYLQNLGQGPELLIRYENEEAVDDSQLPKDRFSAERLKGVDSTLKIQPAELGDSAVYLCASSRRLAGANEQFFGPGTRLTVL.